This T cell receptor (beta chain) was sequenced for a study of T cell responses to AZD1222 COVID-19 vaccine. The CDR3 sequence is 16 residues long. V lost 0 bases and J lost 5; bases outside the gene matches: 3. Per germline, CDR1 MNHEY and CDR2 SVGAGI. Comment on this clone: Antigen specificity is unknown.

Only in-frame clones appear in the TCRdb table, and some are missing; sequencing was by immunoSEQ multiplex PCR. The sample has fewer than 30,000 clones; roughly nine tenths are singletons. General study findings and limits: At baseline, seropositivity was found in only six or seven AZD1222 recipients.

This chain links TRBV6-5 with TRBJ2-2; 10 bases are a match to TRBD2. The clonotype comes from an adult who received the AZD1222 COVID-19 vaccine. This sample comprised peripheral blood, obtained 28 days after the second AZD1222 dose. The CDR3: CASSYSAGGITGELFF. The CDR3 DNA reads TGTGCCAGCAGTTACTCAGCGGGGGGGATTACCGGGGAGCTGTTTTTT.